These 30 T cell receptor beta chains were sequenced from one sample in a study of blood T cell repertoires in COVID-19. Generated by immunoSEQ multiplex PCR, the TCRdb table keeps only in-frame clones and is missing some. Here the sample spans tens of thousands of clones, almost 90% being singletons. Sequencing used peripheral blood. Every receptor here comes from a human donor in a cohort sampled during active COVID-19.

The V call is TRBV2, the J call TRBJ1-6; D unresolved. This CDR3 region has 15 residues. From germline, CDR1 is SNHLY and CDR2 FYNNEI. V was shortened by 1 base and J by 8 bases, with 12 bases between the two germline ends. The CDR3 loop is CASSEETAGDSPLHF. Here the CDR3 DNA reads TGTGCCAGCAGTGAAGAGACCGCCGGGGATTCACCCCTCCACTTT. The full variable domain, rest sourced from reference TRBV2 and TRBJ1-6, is EPEVTQTPSHQVTQMGQEVILRCVPISNHLYFYWYRQILGQKVEFLVSFYNNEISEKSEIFDDQFSVERPDGSNFTLKIRSTKLEDSAMYFCASSEETAGDSPLHFGNGTRLTVT.

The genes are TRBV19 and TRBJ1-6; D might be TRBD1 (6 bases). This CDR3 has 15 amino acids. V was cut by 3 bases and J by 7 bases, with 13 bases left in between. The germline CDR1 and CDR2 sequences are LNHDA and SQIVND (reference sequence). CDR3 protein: CASSILARGNSPLHF. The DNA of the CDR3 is TGTGCCAGTAGTATCCTGGCCAGGGGAAATTCACCCCTCCACTTT.

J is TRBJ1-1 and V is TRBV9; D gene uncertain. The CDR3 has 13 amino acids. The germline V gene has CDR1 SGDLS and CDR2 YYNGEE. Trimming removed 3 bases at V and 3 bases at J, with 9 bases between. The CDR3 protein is CASSANTYTEAFF. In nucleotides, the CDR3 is TGTGCCAGCAGCGCCAATACTTACACTGAAGCTTTCTTT. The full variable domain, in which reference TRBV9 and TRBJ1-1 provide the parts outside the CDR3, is DSGVTQTPKHLITATGQRVTLRCSPRSGDLSVYWYQQSLDQGLQFLIQYYNGEERAKGNILERFSAQQFPDLHSELNLSSLELGDSALYFCASSANTYTEAFFGQGTRLTVV.

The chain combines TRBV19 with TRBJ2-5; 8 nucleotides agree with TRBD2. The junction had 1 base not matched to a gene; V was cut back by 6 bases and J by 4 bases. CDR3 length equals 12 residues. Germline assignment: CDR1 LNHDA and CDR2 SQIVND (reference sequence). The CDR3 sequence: CASRSGGETQYF. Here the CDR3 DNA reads TGTGCCAGTAGAAGCGGGGGAGAGACCCAGTACTTC.

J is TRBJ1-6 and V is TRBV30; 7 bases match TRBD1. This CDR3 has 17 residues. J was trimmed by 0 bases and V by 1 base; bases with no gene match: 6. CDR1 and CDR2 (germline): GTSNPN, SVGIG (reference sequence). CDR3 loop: CAWSEGQDFSYNSPLHF. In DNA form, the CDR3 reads TGTGCCTGGAGTGAAGGACAGGACTTCTCCTATAATTCACCCCTCCACTTT. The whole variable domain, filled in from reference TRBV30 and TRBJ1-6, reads SQTIHQWPATLVQPVGSPLSLECTVEGTSNPNLYWYRQAAGRGLQLLFYSVGIGQISSEVPQNLSASRPQDRQFILSSKKLLLSDSGFYLCAWSEGQDFSYNSPLHFGNGTRLTVT.

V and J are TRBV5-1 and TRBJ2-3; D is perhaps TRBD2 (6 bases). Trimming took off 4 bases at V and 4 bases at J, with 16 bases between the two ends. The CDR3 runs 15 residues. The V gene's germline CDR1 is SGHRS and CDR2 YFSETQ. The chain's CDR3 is CASSPGTQRADTQYF. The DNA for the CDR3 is TGCGCCAGCAGCCCCGGGACTCAAAGGGCAGATACGCAGTATTTT.

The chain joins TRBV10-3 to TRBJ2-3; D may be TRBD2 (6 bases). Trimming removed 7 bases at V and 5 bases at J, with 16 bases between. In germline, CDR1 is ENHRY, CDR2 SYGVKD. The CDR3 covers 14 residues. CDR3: CAINQYTGEDTQYF. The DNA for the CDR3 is TGTGCCATCAACCAATATACGGGGGAAGATACGCAGTATTTT.

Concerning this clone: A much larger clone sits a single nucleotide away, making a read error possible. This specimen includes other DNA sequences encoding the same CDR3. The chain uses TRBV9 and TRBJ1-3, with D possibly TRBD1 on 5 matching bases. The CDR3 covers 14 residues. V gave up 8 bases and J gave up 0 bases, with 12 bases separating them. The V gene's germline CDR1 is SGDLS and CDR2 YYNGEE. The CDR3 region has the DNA TGTGCCAGTACTGGGGGGATCTCTGGAAACACCATATATTTT. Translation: CASTGGISGNTIYF.

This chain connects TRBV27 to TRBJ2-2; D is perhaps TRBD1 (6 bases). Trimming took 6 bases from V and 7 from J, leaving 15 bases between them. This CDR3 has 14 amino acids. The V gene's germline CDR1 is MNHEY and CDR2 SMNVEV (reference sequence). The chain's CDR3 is CASRTRQEVGELFF. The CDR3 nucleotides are TGTGCCAGCAGAACCAGACAGGAGGTCGGGGAGCTGTTTTTT.

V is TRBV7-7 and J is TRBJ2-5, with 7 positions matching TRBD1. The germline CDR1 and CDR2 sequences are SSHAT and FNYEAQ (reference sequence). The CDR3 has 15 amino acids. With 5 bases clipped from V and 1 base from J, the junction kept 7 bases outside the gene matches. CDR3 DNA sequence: TGTGCCAGCAGCCTCTGGACAGGCTCCCAAGAGACCCAGTACTTC. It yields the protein CASSLWTGSQETQYF.

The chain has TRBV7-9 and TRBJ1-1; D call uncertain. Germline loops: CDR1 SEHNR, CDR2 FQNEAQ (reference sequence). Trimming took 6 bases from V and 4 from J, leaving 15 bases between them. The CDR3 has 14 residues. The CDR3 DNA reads TGTGCCAGCAGGGTCGTCGGGGTGCGCACTGAAGCTTTCTTT. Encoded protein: CASRVVGVRTEAFF.

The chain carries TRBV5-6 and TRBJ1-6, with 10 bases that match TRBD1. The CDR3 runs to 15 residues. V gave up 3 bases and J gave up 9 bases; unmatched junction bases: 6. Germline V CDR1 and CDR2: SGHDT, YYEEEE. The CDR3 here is CASSSGQGVGSPLHF. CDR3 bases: TGTGCCAGCAGCTCTGGACAGGGGGTGGGTTCACCCCTCCACTTT.

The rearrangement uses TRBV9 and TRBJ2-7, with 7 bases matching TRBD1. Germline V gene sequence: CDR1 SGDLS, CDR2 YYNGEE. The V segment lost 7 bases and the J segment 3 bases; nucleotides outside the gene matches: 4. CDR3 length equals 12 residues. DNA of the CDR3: TGTGCCAGCGGGACAGCCTACTACGAGCAGTACTTC. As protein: CASGTAYYEQYF.

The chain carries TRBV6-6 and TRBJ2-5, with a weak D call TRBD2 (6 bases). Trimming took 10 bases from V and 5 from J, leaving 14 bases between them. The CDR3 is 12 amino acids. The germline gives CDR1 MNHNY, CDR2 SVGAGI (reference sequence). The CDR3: CATEGSGETQYF. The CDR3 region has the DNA TGTGCCACGGAGGGCTCCGGGGAGACCCAGTACTTC.

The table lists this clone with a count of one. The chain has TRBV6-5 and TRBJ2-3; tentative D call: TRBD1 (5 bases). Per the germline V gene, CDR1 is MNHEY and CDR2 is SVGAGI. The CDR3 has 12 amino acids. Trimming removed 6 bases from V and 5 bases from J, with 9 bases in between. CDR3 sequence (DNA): TGTGCCAGCAGGGGGCCCCAAGATACGCAGTATTTT. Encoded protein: CASRGPQDTQYF.

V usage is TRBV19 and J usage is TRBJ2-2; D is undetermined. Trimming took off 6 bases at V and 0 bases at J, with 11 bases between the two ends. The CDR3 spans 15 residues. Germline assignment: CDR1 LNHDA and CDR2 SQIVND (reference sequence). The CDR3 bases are TGTGCCAGTAGGTTACAGCCAGCGAACACCGGGGAGCTGTTTTTT. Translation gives CASRLQPANTGELFF.

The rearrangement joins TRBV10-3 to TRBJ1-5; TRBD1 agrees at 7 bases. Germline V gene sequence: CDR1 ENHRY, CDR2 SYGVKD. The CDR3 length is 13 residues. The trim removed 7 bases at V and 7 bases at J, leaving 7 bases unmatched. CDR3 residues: CAITEGAGQPQHF. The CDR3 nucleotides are TGTGCCATCACCGAGGGGGCAGGCCAGCCCCAGCATTTT.

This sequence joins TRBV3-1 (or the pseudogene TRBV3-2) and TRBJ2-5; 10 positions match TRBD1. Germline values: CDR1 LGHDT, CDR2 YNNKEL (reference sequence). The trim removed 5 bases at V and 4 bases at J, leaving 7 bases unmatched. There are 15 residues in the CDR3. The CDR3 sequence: CASSVGQGERETQYF. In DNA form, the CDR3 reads TGTGCCAGCAGCGTAGGACAGGGGGAAAGAGAGACCCAGTACTTC.

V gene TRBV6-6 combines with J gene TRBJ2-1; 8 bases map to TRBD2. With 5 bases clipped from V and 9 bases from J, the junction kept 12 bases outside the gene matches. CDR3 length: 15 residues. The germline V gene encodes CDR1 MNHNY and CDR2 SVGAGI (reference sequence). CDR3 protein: CASSERGPITGEQFF. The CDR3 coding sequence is TGTGCCAGCAGTGAGCGGGGGCCCATAACTGGTGAGCAGTTCTTC.

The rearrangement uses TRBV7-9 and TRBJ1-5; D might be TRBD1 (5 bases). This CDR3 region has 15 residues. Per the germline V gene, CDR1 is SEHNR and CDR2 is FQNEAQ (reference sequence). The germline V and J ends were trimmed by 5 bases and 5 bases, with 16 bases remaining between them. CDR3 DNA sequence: TGTGCCAGCAGCCCCCCCGGGGGGATAGATCAGCCCCAGCATTTT. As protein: CASSPPGGIDQPQHF.

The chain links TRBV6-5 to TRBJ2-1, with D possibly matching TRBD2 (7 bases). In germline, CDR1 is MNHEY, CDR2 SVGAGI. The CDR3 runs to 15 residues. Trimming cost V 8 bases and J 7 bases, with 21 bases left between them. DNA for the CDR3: TGTGCCAGCCGACTGGGGGGGGCCTCGAAAAATGAGCAGTTCTTC. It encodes CASRLGGASKNEQFF.

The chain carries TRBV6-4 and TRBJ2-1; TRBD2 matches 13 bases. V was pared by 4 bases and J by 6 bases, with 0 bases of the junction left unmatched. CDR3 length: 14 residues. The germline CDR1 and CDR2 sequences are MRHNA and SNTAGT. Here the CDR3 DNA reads TGTGCCAGCAGTGGACTAGCGGGGGGCAATGAGCAGTTCTTC. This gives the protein CASSGLAGGNEQFF.

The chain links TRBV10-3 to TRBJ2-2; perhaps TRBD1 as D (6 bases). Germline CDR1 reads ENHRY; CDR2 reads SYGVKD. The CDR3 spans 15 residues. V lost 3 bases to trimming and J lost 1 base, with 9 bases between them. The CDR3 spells CAISDTGMNTGELFF. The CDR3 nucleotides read TGTGCCATCAGTGATACAGGGATGAACACCGGGGAGCTGTTTTTT.

The CDR3 sequence: CASSPRRAVSPLHF. The CDR3 region has the DNA TGTGCCAGCAGTCCCAGGAGGGCGGTTTCACCCCTCCACTTT. This chain joins TRBV27 and TRBJ1-6; D remains ambiguous. Germline CDR1 and CDR2: MNHEY and SMNVEV (reference sequence). V gave up 5 bases and J gave up 9 bases, with 14 bases separating them. This CDR3 has 14 amino acids.

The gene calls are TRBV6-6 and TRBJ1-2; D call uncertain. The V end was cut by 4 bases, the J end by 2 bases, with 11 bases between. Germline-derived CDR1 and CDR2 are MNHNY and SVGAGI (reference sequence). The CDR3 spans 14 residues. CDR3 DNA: TGTGCCAGCAGTTCCACAGAATTGAACTATGGCTACACCTTC. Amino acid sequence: CASSSTELNYGYTF.

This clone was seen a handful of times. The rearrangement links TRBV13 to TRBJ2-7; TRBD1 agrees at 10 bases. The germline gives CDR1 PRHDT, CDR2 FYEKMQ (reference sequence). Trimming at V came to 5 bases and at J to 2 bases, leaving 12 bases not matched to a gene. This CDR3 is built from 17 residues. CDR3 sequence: CASSPRGQGMHAYEQYF. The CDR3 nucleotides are TGTGCCAGCAGCCCCCGGGGACAGGGGATGCACGCCTACGAGCAGTACTTC.

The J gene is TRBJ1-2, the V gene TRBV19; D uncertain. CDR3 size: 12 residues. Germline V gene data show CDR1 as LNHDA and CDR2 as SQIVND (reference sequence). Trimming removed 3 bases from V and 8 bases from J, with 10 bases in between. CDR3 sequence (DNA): TGTGCCAGTAGTATTCTATCGGGAGGCTACACCTTC. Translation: CASSILSGGYTF. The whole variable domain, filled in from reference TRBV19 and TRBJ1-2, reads DGGITQSPKYLFRKEGQNVTLSCEQNLNHDAMYWYRQDPGQGLRLIYYSQIVNDFQKGDIAEGYSVSREKKESFPLTVTSAQKNPTAFYLCASSILSGGYTFGSGTRLTVV.

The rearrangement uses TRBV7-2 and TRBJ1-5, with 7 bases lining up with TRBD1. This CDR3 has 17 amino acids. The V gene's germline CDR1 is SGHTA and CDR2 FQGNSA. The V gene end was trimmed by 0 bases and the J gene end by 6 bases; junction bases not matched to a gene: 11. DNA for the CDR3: TGTGCCAGCAGCTTAGCCGGGCCAGGGGGTTTGGGTCAGCCCCAGCATTTT. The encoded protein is CASSLAGPGGLGQPQHF.

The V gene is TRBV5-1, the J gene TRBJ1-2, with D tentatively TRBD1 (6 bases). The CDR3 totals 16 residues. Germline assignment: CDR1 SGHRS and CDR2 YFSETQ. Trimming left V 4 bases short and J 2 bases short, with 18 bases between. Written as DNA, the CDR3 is TGCGCCAGCAGCCAAGGGGGGGGGAGTAGGAACTATGGCTACACCTTC. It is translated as CASSQGGGSRNYGYTF.

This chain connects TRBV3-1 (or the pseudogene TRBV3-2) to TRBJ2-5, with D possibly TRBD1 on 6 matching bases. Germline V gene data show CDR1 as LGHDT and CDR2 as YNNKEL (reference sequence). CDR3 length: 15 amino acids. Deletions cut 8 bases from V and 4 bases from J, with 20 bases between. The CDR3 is CASPPGGPGPETQYF. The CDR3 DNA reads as TGTGCCAGCCCCCCTGGGGGCCCCGGCCCAGAGACCCAGTACTTC.